This TCR beta chain is from a study of cytomegalovirus exposure and HLA in healthy donors (dated by TCRdb to the late 2010s). For the wider study: According to an earlier analysis of 587 of the donors, 150 million to 200 million T cells yielded some 110 million unique TCR beta sequences and around 280 Gb of sequence data. An early release covering around 630 HLA-typed donors comprised around 300 gigabases of sequencing data and tens of millions of unique TCR sequences. Among the approximately 400 genotyped donors, 81% belonged to the genetic ancestry cluster associated with self-reported Caucasian donors. The aim of the study was to test whether cataloging public T cell receptors could identify signatures of past pathogen exposure. Using immunosequencing, the study profiled T cell repertoires from 666 subjects and related those repertoires to cytomegalovirus serostatus. Besides the first cohort of more than 650 subjects, a separate validation cohort made up of roughly 130 different subjects was used. The study combined high-throughput TCR immunosequencing, statistical association of individual TCRs with disease status, and machine learning to predict cytomegalovirus infection status. In a later analysis, previously published TCR beta repertoires from some 640 donors were re-analyzed and high-resolution HLA genotyping was added so that TCR occurrence patterns could be studied. Rather than using new phenotypic data, the later analysis identified candidate immune exposures from TCR beta sequences and from how often those sequences occurred across donors. An earlier analysis of more than 450 of the donors used high-throughput TCR beta sequencing to judge whether each TCR beta V gene segment behaved as functional or pseudogenic. Alongside the repertoire data, information on donor age, sex, ethnicity and CMV serostatus was compiled. A later genetic analysis used genome-wide SNP genotypes for 398 of the 666 donors, treating that subset as a discovery cohort. Every repertoire in the discovery cohort had been generated on one and the same sequencing platform. Class I and class II HLA loci were covered by the typing at four-digit resolution. Typing coverage varied by locus: roughly 620-640 donors for A, B, C, DRB1 and DQB1; approximately 500 for DQA1; approximately 610 for DPA1; around 490 for DPB1. Four to six DR-DQ haplotypes were handled as single units for association and clustering, since linkage in the cohort was strong. Among about 400 genotyped donors of the cohort, an average of approximately 220,000 unique TCR beta nucleotide sequences was sequenced per donor, of which approximately 18% were non-productive.

Overall study outcomes, separate from this receptor: It was suggested by the authors that the approach could potentially be generalized to other disease states and immunological phenotypes. The presence/absence analyses assumed that sequencing depth was roughly uniform across donors, and that assumption may not be true. A further reported finding was that TCR beta sequences accurately predicted the HLA-A and HLA-B alleles for most subjects in the first cohort. An earlier analysis of roughly 570 of the donors showed that most TCR beta V segments appeared in productive rearrangements either about 87% or about 30% of the time, which broadly matched IMGT annotations. Compared with equally common non-associated chains, HLA-associated TCR beta chains in a later analysis were more clonally expanded and had lower generation probabilities. The cohort was sequenced for TCR beta chains only, and without alpha or paired-chain data the features that could be detected were limited. Because HLA typing was unavailable for some donors at each locus, only the typed subset was used in association tests. Most CMV-associated TCR beta chains appeared to be HLA-restricted in a later analysis, and the HLA associations seemed to be driven largely by CMV exposure. Immune exposure information for the cohort was limited to CMV serostatus. An association between a missense DCLRE1C variant and V-gene and J-gene trimming of TCR beta chains was found in a later genetic analysis and replicated in an independent cohort. Correlated functional status among segregating V segments might reflect linkage disequilibrium, but an unknown experimental factor could not be ruled out. Because counts were too low, roughly 17 rarely observed V segments, including chromosome 9 orphons, were left out of the earlier analysis of 587 of the donors. A cluster of highly shared sequence variants was judged likely to represent a technical artifact of the sequencing pipeline. Three of the identified cytomegalovirus-associated TCR beta chains were confirmed in vitro to be specific for cytomegalovirus antigens. When HLA alleles, especially DR and DQ, strongly co-occurred, attributing TCR associations to individual alleles was difficult. In a later analysis, TCR association rates were found to vary across HLA loci, with the most associated TCRs seen for DRB1 alleles and the fewest for HLA-C alleles. A later genetic analysis reported fewer N-insertions in productive TCRs among donors in an Asian-associated ancestry cluster than the roughly 620-donor mean. In a later analysis, several top co-occurrence clusters were reported to appear linked to parvovirus B19, influenza, CMV and Epstein-Barr virus. Some IMGT-functional V segments, including TRBV6-2 and TRBV6-3, could not be told apart with the 87-base-pair reads, so those segments were excluded. Cytomegalovirus status was reported to be diagnosed by the classifier with high specificity and sensitivity in both the original and validation cohorts. The study gave a list of 150 to 200 TCR beta chains associated with cytomegalovirus. Most TCR sequences were seen in very few donors, while some public TCRs were found in many individuals. Specific HLA alleles were associated with 18,000 or so TCR beta sequences at a false discovery rate of 0.05 in a later analysis.

Its CDR3 holds 15 amino acids, cysteine through phenylalanine. Only the CDR3 DNA stays, 45 bases, in frame from base 1. In the germline V gene, CDR1 corresponds to MNHNS and CDR2 to SASEGT. Trimming leaves V shorter by 3 bases and J shorter by 7 bases, with the junction holding 8 bases beyond the gene matches. The cohort was made up of roughly 670 healthy bone marrow donors. All cohort members were sampled while nominally healthy, although unrecorded immune exposures were likely present. The donor was CMV seropositive and belonged to the group of 250 to 300 seropositive cohort members. A peripheral blood sample was collected from each donor, and TCR beta sequencing was performed on peripheral blood mononuclear cells. Genomic DNA extraction from the blood cell samples was performed with the Qiagen DNeasy Blood Extraction Kit. Library preparation used the immunoSEQ multiplex PCR assay. For the multiplex PCR, a mixture combining 60 forward primers for TCR Vbeta segments and 13 reverse primers for TCR Jbeta segments was used. Amplification of the CDR3 region of rearranged TCR beta genes was performed with a multiplex PCR assay on genomic DNA. Amplified TCR beta libraries were sequenced as 87-base-pair reads on the Illumina HiSeq System. The authors' analysis ran thus. In a later analysis, roughly 80 million unique TCR beta chains were counted across the roughly 670 repertoires, and roughly 10 million of these chains were shared by at least two donors. A nearest-neighbor algorithm error-corrected the raw reads and collapsed the reads into unique sequences, merging closely related sequences to remove PCR and sequencing errors. CDR3 sequences were aligned to IMGT reference sequences to assign V, D and J gene segments. Each retained sequence needed at least a six-nucleotide match to both a V gene segment and a J gene segment. A rearrangement counted as productive if the CDR3 had no stop codons and remained in frame with V and J, and every other rearrangement counted as non-productive. Following IMGT convention, CDR3 was defined as the stretch from the second conserved V-encoded cysteine to the conserved J-encoded phenylalanine. The earlier analysis of about 640 of the donors excluded any sequence lacking an unambiguous match to a single V gene segment. An earlier analysis of approximately 590 of the donors classified V segments as functional when productive rearrangements were above 56.7% and as segregating when the standard deviation between donors was above 5%. To diagnose cytomegalovirus status from the catalog of TCR beta chain sequences, a statistical classification framework was built. In a later analysis, V and J genes were assigned by comparing TCR nucleotide sequences against IMGT/GENE-DB human TR gene sequences. A later analysis assigned CDR3 sequences and most-parsimonious VDJ recombination scenarios with the TCRdist pipeline. A later analysis defined each TCR beta chain by its CDR3 amino acid sequence plus V-gene family, and excluded reads lacking a unique V-gene family. In a later analysis, several hundred highly shared, low-generation-probability nucleotide sequences were removed to address suspected cross-contamination and a sequencing artifact. A later analysis calculated a clonal expansion index for each public chain from normalized within-repertoire ranks of inferred template counts. A later analysis computed generation probabilities with a VDJ recombination model fitted to out-of-frame rearrangements, and checked the results against IGoR. In a later analysis, TCR-TCR, TCR-HLA and TCR-CMV co-occurrence was scored with hypergeometric tests, and a repertoire-size bias correction was applied to TCR pairs. To estimate false discovery rates, a later analysis permuted the HLA or CMV assignments 20 times. A later analysis grouped co-occurring TCRs with DBSCAN, adding TCRdist sequence similarity when clustering within HLA-allele-positive subsets. Repertoires with fewer than 30,000 or more than 120,000 public chains, plus five repertoires with anomalous nucleotide sharing, were excluded from co-occurrence clustering. TCRdb limited this immuneACCESS table to in-frame rearrangements with V and J called. A share of clones is missing; checked studies link under half to unresolved V genes, and the rest is unexplained. The V and J calls and clone size are taken from that table; D and trimming were inferred from the DNA. Present in this sample are roughly 100,000 clones, 74% of which were seen just once. Clones ranked in the top ten supply more than 2% of the sample.

This clone has more than one count but fewer than ten. Its cognate antigen has yet to be identified. Base-call qualities are not available, and no considerably larger clone is one nucleotide away. Sequenced: PBMCs. The V and J genes are TRBV6-1 and TRBJ1-3; the junction holds 8 bases that match TRBD1. The sequence was obtained from a man aged 50-60 years in good health and CMV-seropositive. This receptor has the CDR3 CASSDRTGTGNTIYF. The sequence in DNA is TGTGCCAGCAGTGACCGGACAGGGACGGGGAACACCATATATTTT.